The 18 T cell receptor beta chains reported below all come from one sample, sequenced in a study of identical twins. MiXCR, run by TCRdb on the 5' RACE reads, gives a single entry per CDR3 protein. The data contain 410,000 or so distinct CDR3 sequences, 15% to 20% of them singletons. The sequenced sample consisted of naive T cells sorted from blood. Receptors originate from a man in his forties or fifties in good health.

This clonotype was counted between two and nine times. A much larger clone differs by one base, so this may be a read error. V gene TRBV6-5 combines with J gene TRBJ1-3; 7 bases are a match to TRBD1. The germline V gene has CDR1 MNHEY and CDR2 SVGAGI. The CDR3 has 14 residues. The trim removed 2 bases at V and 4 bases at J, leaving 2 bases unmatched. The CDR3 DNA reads TGTGCCAGCAGTTACGGGACAGAAGGAAACACCATATATTTT. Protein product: CASSYGTEGNTIYF.

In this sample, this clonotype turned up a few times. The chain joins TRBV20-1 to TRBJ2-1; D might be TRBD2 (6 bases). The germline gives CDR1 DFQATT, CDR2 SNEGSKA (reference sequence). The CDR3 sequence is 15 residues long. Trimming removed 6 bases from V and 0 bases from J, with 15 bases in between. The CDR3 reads CSANRAGSSYNEQFF. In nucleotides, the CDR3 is TGCAGTGCCAACCGGGCGGGGAGCTCCTACAATGAGCAGTTCTTC.

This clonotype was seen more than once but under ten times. The CDR3 sequence: CASSPGDHTEAFF. The CDR3 nucleotides read TGCGCCAGCAGTCCAGGGGACCACACTGAAGCTTTCTTT. The chain carries TRBV5-1 and TRBJ1-1, with D possibly matching TRBD1 (6 bases). The CDR3 extends over 13 amino acids. The germline CDR1 and CDR2 sequences are SGHRS and YFSETQ. V was trimmed by 5 bases and J by 3 bases, leaving 11 bases between them.

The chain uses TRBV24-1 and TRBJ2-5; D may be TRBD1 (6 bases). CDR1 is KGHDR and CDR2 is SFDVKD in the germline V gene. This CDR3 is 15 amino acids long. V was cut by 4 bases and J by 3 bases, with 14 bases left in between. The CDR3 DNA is TGTGCCACCAGTGACCCGGGACAATTTAAAGAGACCCAGTACTTC. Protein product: CATSDPGQFKETQYF.

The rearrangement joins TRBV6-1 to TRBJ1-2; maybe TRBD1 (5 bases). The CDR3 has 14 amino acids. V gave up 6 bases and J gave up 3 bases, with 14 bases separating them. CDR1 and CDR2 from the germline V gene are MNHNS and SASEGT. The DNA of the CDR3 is TGTGCCAGCAGCCCGACCGGGACCGACTATGGCTACACCTTC. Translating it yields CASSPTGTDYGYTF.

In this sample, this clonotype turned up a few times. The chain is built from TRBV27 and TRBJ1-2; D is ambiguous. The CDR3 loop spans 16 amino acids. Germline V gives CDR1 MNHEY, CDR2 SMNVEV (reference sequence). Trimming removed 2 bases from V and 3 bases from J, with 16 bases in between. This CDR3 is CASSLVPGRRHYGYTF. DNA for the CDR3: TGTGCCAGCAGTTTAGTACCTGGACGGAGGCACTATGGCTACACCTTC.

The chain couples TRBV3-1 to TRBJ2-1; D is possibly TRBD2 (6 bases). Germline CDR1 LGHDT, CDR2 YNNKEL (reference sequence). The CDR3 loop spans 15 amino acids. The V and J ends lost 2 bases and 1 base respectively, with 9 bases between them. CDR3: CASSQLAFSYNEQFF. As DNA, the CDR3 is TGTGCCAGCAGCCAACTAGCGTTTTCCTACAATGAGCAGTTCTTC.

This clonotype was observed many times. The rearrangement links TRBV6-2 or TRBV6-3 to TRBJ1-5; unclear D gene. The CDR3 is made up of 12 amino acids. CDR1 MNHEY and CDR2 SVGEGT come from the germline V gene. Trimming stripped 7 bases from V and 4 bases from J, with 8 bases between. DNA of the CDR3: TGTGCCAGCACCCGAGCGAATCAGCCCCAGCATTTT. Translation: CASTRANQPQHF.

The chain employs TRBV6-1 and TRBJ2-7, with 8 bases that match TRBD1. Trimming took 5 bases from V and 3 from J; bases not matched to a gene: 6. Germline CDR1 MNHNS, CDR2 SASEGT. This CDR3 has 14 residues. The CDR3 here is CASSPRTGNYEQYF. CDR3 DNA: TGTGCCAGCAGTCCCCGGACAGGGAACTACGAGCAGTACTTC.

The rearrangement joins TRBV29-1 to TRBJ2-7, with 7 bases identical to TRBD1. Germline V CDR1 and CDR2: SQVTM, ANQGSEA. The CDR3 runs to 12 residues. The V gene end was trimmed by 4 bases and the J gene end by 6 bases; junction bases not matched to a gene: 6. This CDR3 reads CSVAPQGFEQYF. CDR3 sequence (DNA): TGCAGCGTTGCCCCACAGGGGTTCGAGCAGTACTTC.

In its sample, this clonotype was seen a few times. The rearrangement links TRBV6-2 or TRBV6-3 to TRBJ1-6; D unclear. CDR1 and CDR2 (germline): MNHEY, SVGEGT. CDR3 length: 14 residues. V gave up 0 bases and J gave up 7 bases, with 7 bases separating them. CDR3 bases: TGTGCCAGCAGTTACTCGGCTGGGAATTCACCCCTCCACTTT. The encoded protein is CASSYSAGNSPLHF.

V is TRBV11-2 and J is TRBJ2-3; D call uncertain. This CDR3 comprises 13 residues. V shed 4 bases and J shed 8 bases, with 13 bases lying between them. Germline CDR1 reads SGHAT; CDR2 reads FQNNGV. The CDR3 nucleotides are TGTGCCAGCAGCTACTCGGACGGTGGTACGCAGTATTTT. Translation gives CASSYSDGGTQYF.

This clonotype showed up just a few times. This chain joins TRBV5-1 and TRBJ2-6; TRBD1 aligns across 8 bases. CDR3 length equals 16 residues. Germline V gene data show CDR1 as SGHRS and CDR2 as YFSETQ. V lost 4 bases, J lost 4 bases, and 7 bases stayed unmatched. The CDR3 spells CASSDARGPGANVLTF. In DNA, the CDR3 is TGCGCCAGCAGCGACGCCAGGGGGCCAGGGGCCAACGTCCTGACTTTC.

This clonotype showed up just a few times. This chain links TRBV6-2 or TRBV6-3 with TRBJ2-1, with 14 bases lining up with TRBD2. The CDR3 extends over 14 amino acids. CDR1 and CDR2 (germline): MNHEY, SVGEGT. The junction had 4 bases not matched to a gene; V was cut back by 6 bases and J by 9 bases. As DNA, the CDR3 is TGTGCCAGCAGCGGGACTAGCGGGAGCGTTGAGCAGTTCTTC. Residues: CASSGTSGSVEQFF.

This chain's CDR3 is CASSEKASGFYNEQFF. CDR3 DNA: TGTGCCAGCAGTGAGAAGGCTAGCGGGTTCTACAATGAGCAGTTCTTC. V is TRBV2 and J is TRBJ2-1; the match to TRBD2 covers 8 bases. In germline, CDR1 is SNHLY, CDR2 FYNNEI. V dropped 3 bases and J dropped 3; count of bases not matched to a gene: 7. The CDR3 spans 16 residues. The full variable domain, with the rest looked up from reference TRBV2 and TRBJ2-1, is EPEVTQTPSHQVTQMGQEVILRCVPISNHLYFYWYRQILGQKVEFLVSFYNNEISEKSEIFDDQFSVERPDGSNFTLKIRSTKLEDSAMYFCASSEKASGFYNEQFFGPGTRLTVL.

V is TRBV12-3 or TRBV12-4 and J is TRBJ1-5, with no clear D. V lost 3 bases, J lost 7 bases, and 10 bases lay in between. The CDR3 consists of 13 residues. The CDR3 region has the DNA TGTGCCAGCAGTTTTTCACTGATCCAGCCCCAGCATTTT. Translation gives CASSFSLIQPQHF.

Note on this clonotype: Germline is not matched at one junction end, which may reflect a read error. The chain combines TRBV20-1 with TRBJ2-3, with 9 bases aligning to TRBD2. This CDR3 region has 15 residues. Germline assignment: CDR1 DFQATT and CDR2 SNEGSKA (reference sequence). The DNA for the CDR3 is TGCAGTGCGAGAGGCCGCGGGAGGGTCACAGATACGCAGTATTTT. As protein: CSARGRGRVTDTQYF.

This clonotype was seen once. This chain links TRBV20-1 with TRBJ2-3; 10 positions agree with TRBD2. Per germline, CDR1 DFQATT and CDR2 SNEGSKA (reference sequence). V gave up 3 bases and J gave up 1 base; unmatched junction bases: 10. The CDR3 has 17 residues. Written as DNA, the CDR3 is TGCAGTGCTAGCGCCGGGACTAGCGTGAGACGCACAGATACGCAGTATTTT. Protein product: CSASAGTSVRRTDTQYF.